A selection of T cell receptor beta chains follows, all from one sample in a study of T-cell memory formation after mild COVID-19. TCRdb reanalysed the 5' RACE reads using MiXCR and keeps one entry per CDR3 protein. Of around 400,000 distinct CDR3 sequences in the sample, less than 25% were seen once. Sequenced material: PBMCs or a T cell subset sorted from them (not recorded which). The origin of the receptors is an adult woman who had mild COVID-19 (a few samples of this study predate the infection). Cell type and time point are not known. Each CDR3 is given with its conserved first and last residue. The order of the fields is CDR3 length, clone size, V gene, D gene, J gene, CDR3 protein, CDR3 DNA. D genes are given only for firm matches. For some rows the clone size is stated as once, few or many, or as a class when expanded; others skip it.

CDR3 length: 14
clone size: .
V gene: TRBV5-1
D gene: TRBD1
J gene: TRBJ2-3
CDR3 protein: CASSLGQGFDTQYF
CDR3 DNA: TGCGCCAGCAGCCTGGGACAGGGCTTTGATACGCAGTATTTT

CDR3 length: 17
clone size: few
V gene: TRBV7-9
D gene: TRBD1
J gene: TRBJ2-5
CDR3 protein: CASSLVLQGAAKETQYF
CDR3 DNA: TGTGCCAGCAGCTTAGTACTACAGGGGGCAGCAAAAGAGACCCAGTACTTC

CDR3 length: 12
clone size: .
V gene: TRBV12-3/TRBV12-4
D gene: .
J gene: TRBJ1-2
CDR3 protein: CASSFSPYGYTF
CDR3 DNA: TGTGCCAGCAGTTTTAGTCCGTATGGCTACACCTTC

CDR3 length: 16
clone size: .
V gene: TRBV9
D gene: .
J gene: TRBJ2-7
CDR3 protein: CASSVGGGGARDEQYF
CDR3 DNA: TGTGCCAGCAGCGTAGGCGGCGGGGGCGCTAGGGACGAGCAGTACTTC

CDR3 length: 14
clone size: few
V gene: TRBV24-1
D gene: TRBD1
J gene: TRBJ2-5
CDR3 protein: CATSPGQGLETQYF
CDR3 DNA: TGTGCCACCTCTCCGGGACAGGGCTTAGAGACCCAGTACTTC

CDR3 length: 14
clone size: .
V gene: TRBV5-6
D gene: TRBD2
J gene: TRBJ2-1
CDR3 protein: CASVGREKYNEQFF
CDR3 DNA: TGTGCCTCGGTGGGGCGGGAGAAATACAATGAGCAGTTCTTC

CDR3 length: 15
clone size: few
V gene: TRBV21-1
D gene: .
J gene: TRBJ1-1
CDR3 protein: CASSKNGPRNTEAFF
CDR3 DNA: TGTGCCAGCAGCAAGAATGGGCCGAGGAACACTGAAGCTTTCTTT

CDR3 length: 16
clone size: .
V gene: TRBV7-9
D gene: TRBD2
J gene: TRBJ2-1
CDR3 protein: CASSWATGLANNEQFF
CDR3 DNA: TGTGCCAGCAGCTGGGCAACGGGACTAGCCAACAATGAGCAGTTCTTC

CDR3 length: 13
clone size: few
V gene: TRBV12-3/TRBV12-4
D gene: .
J gene: TRBJ2-6
CDR3 protein: CASRRAGANVLTF
CDR3 DNA: TGTGCCAGCAGGAGGGCTGGGGCCAACGTCCTGACTTTC

CDR3 length: 15
clone size: .
V gene: TRBV7-8
D gene: .
J gene: TRBJ1-2
CDR3 protein: CASSLDPGGAYGYTF
CDR3 DNA: TGTGCCAGCAGCTTAGACCCGGGGGGCGCTTATGGCTACACCTTC

CDR3 length: 17
clone size: .
V gene: TRBV18
D gene: TRBD1
J gene: TRBJ2-4
CDR3 protein: CASSHTGTGIAKNIQYF
CDR3 DNA: TGTGCCAGCTCACACACCGGGACAGGGATAGCCAAAAACATTCAGTACTTC

CDR3 length: 16
clone size: few
V gene: TRBV24-1
D gene: TRBD2
J gene: TRBJ2-1
CDR3 protein: CATSDASGRAYNEQFF
CDR3 DNA: TGTGCCACCAGTGATGCTAGCGGGAGGGCTTACAATGAGCAGTTCTTC

CDR3 length: 16
clone size: few
V gene: TRBV7-9
D gene: TRBD2
J gene: TRBJ2-5
CDR3 protein: CASSYRGSGWKETQYF
CDR3 DNA: TGTGCCAGCAGCTACCGAGGTAGCGGGTGGAAGGAGACCCAGTACTTC

CDR3 length: 14
clone size: .
V gene: TRBV12-3/TRBV12-4
D gene: TRBD2
J gene: TRBJ2-3
CDR3 protein: CASSLGGGVGTQYF
CDR3 DNA: TGTGCCAGCAGTTTAGGCGGGGGGGTCGGTACGCAGTATTTT

CDR3 length: 14
clone size: many
V gene: TRBV12-3/TRBV12-4
D gene: TRBD1
J gene: TRBJ2-7
CDR3 protein: CARGSRDRAYEQYF
CDR3 DNA: TGTGCCAGGGGGAGCCGGGACAGAGCTTACGAGCAGTACTTC

CDR3 length: 15
clone size: .
V gene: TRBV10-3
D gene: .
J gene: TRBJ1-5
CDR3 protein: CAISESGAVGQPQHF
CDR3 DNA: TGTGCCATCAGTGAGTCGGGGGCAGTTGGGCAGCCCCAGCATTTT

CDR3 length: 14
clone size: few
V gene: TRBV6-5
D gene: .
J gene: TRBJ2-7
CDR3 protein: CASSWDGVLREQYF
CDR3 DNA: TGTGCCAGCAGTTGGGACGGGGTGCTGCGCGAGCAGTACTTC

CDR3 length: 15
clone size: few
V gene: TRBV9
D gene: .
J gene: TRBJ1-1
CDR3 protein: CASSVGGRSGTEAFF
CDR3 DNA: TGTGCCAGCAGCGTAGGGGGACGGTCGGGCACTGAAGCTTTCTTT

CDR3 length: 14
clone size: .
V gene: TRBV12-3/TRBV12-4
D gene: .
J gene: TRBJ1-3
CDR3 protein: CATGETDSGNTIYF
CDR3 DNA: TGTGCCACGGGGGAAACCGACTCTGGAAACACCATATATTTT

CDR3 length: 14
clone size: few
V gene: TRBV3-1
D gene: .
J gene: TRBJ1-1
CDR3 protein: CASSQVPGVTEAFF
CDR3 DNA: TGTGCCAGCAGCCAAGTCCCGGGAGTGACTGAAGCTTTCTTT

CDR3 length: 12
clone size: few
V gene: TRBV7-9
D gene: .
J gene: TRBJ1-2
CDR3 protein: CASSLVGGSTTF
CDR3 DNA: TGTGCCAGCAGCTTAGTAGGTGGGTCAACGACCTTC

CDR3 length: 14
clone size: few
V gene: TRBV12-3/TRBV12-4
D gene: TRBD2
J gene: TRBJ2-1
CDR3 protein: CASSSGGVHNEQFF
CDR3 DNA: TGTGCCAGCAGCAGCGGGGGGGTCCACAATGAGCAGTTCTTC

CDR3 length: 15
clone size: few
V gene: TRBV7-9
D gene: .
J gene: TRBJ1-1
CDR3 protein: CASSPREGLGTEAFF
CDR3 DNA: TGTGCCAGCAGCCCTCGCGAGGGGTTGGGGACTGAAGCTTTCTTT

CDR3 length: 14
clone size: .
V gene: TRBV2
D gene: .
J gene: TRBJ1-2
CDR3 protein: CASSEQATNYGYTF
CDR3 DNA: TGTGCCAGCAGTGAACAAGCTACTAACTATGGCTACACCTTC

CDR3 length: 13
clone size: .
V gene: TRBV12-3/TRBV12-4
D gene: .
J gene: TRBJ2-7
CDR3 protein: CASGLDPIYEQYF
CDR3 DNA: TGTGCCAGCGGACTCGATCCGATCTACGAGCAGTACTTC

CDR3 length: 15
clone size: .
V gene: TRBV28
D gene: .
J gene: TRBJ2-7
CDR3 protein: CASSFGPDVTYEQYF
CDR3 DNA: TGTGCCAGCAGTTTTGGGCCGGACGTTACCTACGAGCAGTACTTC

CDR3 length: 15
clone size: .
V gene: TRBV5-1
D gene: .
J gene: TRBJ2-1
CDR3 protein: CASSLARQEYNEQFF
CDR3 DNA: TGCGCCAGCAGCTTGGCGCGACAGGAATACAATGAGCAGTTCTTC

CDR3 length: 12
clone size: .
V gene: TRBV29-1
D gene: .
J gene: TRBJ2-7
CDR3 protein: CSVVRDSYEQYF
CDR3 DNA: TGCAGCGTTGTCCGGGATTCCTACGAGCAGTACTTC

CDR3 length: 12
clone size: .
V gene: TRBV6-2/TRBV6-3
D gene: TRBD1
J gene: TRBJ2-3
CDR3 protein: CASSSRDRGLYF
CDR3 DNA: TGTGCCAGCAGTAGCCGGGACAGGGGCTTGTATTTT

CDR3 length: 18
clone size: .
V gene: TRBV6-5
D gene: .
J gene: TRBJ1-3
CDR3 protein: CASSPLARQPFSGNTIYF
CDR3 DNA: TGTGCCAGCAGTCCCCTCGCAAGACAGCCTTTCTCTGGAAACACCATATATTTT

CDR3 length: 18
clone size: .
V gene: TRBV12-3/TRBV12-4
D gene: TRBD2
J gene: TRBJ2-3
CDR3 protein: CASSLGLSSSGGTDTQYF
CDR3 DNA: TGTGCCAGCAGTTTAGGCCTCTCTTCTAGCGGAGGCACAGATACGCAGTATTTT

CDR3 length: 14
clone size: .
V gene: TRBV21-1
D gene: .
J gene: TRBJ1-1
CDR3 protein: CAGKSRRWNTEAFF
CDR3 DNA: TGTGCCGGAAAAAGCAGACGGTGGAACACTGAAGCTTTCTTT

CDR3 length: 15
clone size: few
V gene: TRBV7-2
D gene: .
J gene: TRBJ1-1
CDR3 protein: CASSLGTTMNTEAFF
CDR3 DNA: TGTGCCAGCAGCTTGGGGACGACTATGAACACTGAAGCTTTCTTT

CDR3 length: 13
clone size: many
V gene: TRBV12-3/TRBV12-4
D gene: .
J gene: TRBJ2-3
CDR3 protein: CASTRDRTDTQYF
CDR3 DNA: TGTGCCAGCACACGGGACCGCACAGATACGCAGTATTTT

CDR3 length: 14
clone size: .
V gene: TRBV11-3
D gene: TRBD1
J gene: TRBJ1-2
CDR3 protein: CASSLGTGVYGYTF
CDR3 DNA: TGTGCCAGCAGCTTAGGGACAGGTGTCTATGGCTACACCTTC

CDR3 length: 15
clone size: many
V gene: TRBV4-3
D gene: .
J gene: TRBJ2-2
CDR3 protein: CASSPDEGRTGELFF
CDR3 DNA: TGCGCCAGCAGCCCCGATGAGGGGCGTACCGGGGAGCTGTTTTTT

CDR3 length: 14
clone size: .
V gene: TRBV5-1
D gene: .
J gene: TRBJ1-6
CDR3 protein: CASSLQGPDSPLHF
CDR3 DNA: TGCGCCAGCAGCTTGCAGGGACCCGATTCACCCCTCCACTTT

CDR3 length: 18
clone size: .
V gene: TRBV20-1
D gene: .
J gene: TRBJ2-5
CDR3 protein: CSAREKDTRAYNQETQYF
CDR3 DNA: TGCAGTGCTAGAGAGAAGGACACCAGGGCTTATAACCAAGAGACCCAGTACTTC

CDR3 length: 11
clone size: .
V gene: TRBV7-9
D gene: .
J gene: TRBJ2-5
CDR3 protein: CALRGPSEQYF
CDR3 DNA: TGTGCCTTAAGAGGTCCTAGTGAGCAGTACTTC

CDR3 length: 16
clone size: few
V gene: TRBV5-1
D gene: .
J gene: TRBJ1-1
CDR3 protein: CASRSRDPERGTEAFF
CDR3 DNA: TGCGCCAGCAGGAGCCGGGACCCAGAAAGGGGCACTGAAGCTTTCTTT

CDR3 length: 12
clone size: few
V gene: TRBV12-3/TRBV12-4
D gene: .
J gene: TRBJ2-5
CDR3 protein: CASTPGKETQYF
CDR3 DNA: TGTGCCAGCACCCCGGGCAAAGAGACCCAGTACTTC

CDR3 length: 14
clone size: few
V gene: TRBV29-1
D gene: .
J gene: TRBJ2-3
CDR3 protein: CSVGLLGLTDTQYF
CDR3 DNA: TGCAGCGTTGGCCTCCTCGGCCTCACAGATACGCAGTATTTT

CDR3 length: 15
clone size: few
V gene: TRBV15
D gene: TRBD1
J gene: TRBJ2-3
CDR3 protein: CATSRQGAGTDTQYF
CDR3 DNA: TGTGCCACCAGCAGACAGGGGGCCGGCACAGATACGCAGTATTTT

CDR3 length: 18
clone size: .
V gene: TRBV7-9
D gene: TRBD1
J gene: TRBJ1-1
CDR3 protein: CASSLDRSGQGINTEAFF
CDR3 DNA: TGTGCCAGCAGCTTAGACCGCTCGGGACAGGGTATTAACACTGAAGCTTTCTTT

CDR3 length: 15
clone size: .
V gene: TRBV5-1
D gene: TRBD1
J gene: TRBJ2-5
CDR3 protein: CASSLGGQGSKTQYF
CDR3 DNA: TGCGCCAGCAGCTTGGGTGGACAGGGGTCTAAGACCCAGTACTTC

CDR3 length: 14
clone size: few
V gene: TRBV4-1
D gene: TRBD1
J gene: TRBJ1-2
CDR3 protein: CASSQLTGMGGYTF
CDR3 DNA: TGCGCCAGCAGCCAACTGACAGGGATGGGCGGCTACACCTTC

CDR3 length: 15
clone size: few
V gene: TRBV3-1
D gene: TRBD2
J gene: TRBJ2-1
CDR3 protein: CASSPGTKSYNEQFF
CDR3 DNA: TGTGCCAGCAGCCCCGGGACTAAGTCCTACAATGAGCAGTTCTTC

CDR3 length: 13
clone size: .
V gene: TRBV5-1
D gene: TRBD1
J gene: TRBJ2-1
CDR3 protein: CASSLEGADEQFF
CDR3 DNA: TGCGCCAGCAGCTTGGAGGGGGCGGATGAGCAGTTCTTC

CDR3 length: 14
clone size: few
V gene: TRBV27
D gene: .
J gene: TRBJ2-7
CDR3 protein: CASSFRSTGSEQYF
CDR3 DNA: TGTGCCAGCAGTTTCCGGTCGACAGGAAGCGAGCAGTACTTC

CDR3 length: 12
clone size: many
V gene: TRBV29-1
D gene: .
J gene: TRBJ2-1
CDR3 protein: CSVNRDGGEQFF
CDR3 DNA: TGCAGCGTTAACAGGGACGGGGGGGAGCAGTTCTTC

CDR3 length: 14
clone size: .
V gene: TRBV20-1
D gene: .
J gene: TRBJ1-5
CDR3 protein: CSARDLQGHQPQHF
CDR3 DNA: TGCAGTGCTAGAGATTTGCAGGGGCATCAGCCCCAGCATTTT

CDR3 length: 16
clone size: many
V gene: TRBV5-1
D gene: .
J gene: TRBJ2-1
CDR3 protein: CASSLGRGFSYNEQFF
CDR3 DNA: TGCGCCAGCAGCTTGGGGAGGGGGTTCTCCTACAATGAGCAGTTCTTC

CDR3 length: 13
clone size: .
V gene: TRBV4-1
D gene: .
J gene: TRBJ1-5
CDR3 protein: CASSQVVNQPQHF
CDR3 DNA: TGCGCCAGCAGCCAAGTTGTAAATCAGCCCCAGCATTTT

CDR3 length: 15
clone size: many
V gene: TRBV5-1
D gene: .
J gene: TRBJ2-3
CDR3 protein: CASSRWADRTDTQYF
CDR3 DNA: TGCGCCAGCAGCAGGTGGGCCGATCGCACAGATACGCAGTATTTT

CDR3 length: 17
clone size: .
V gene: TRBV25-1
D gene: .
J gene: TRBJ2-2
CDR3 protein: CASSESGTVPDTGELFF
CDR3 DNA: TGTGCCAGCAGTGAGTCAGGGACGGTTCCGGACACCGGGGAGCTGTTTTTT

CDR3 length: 14
clone size: few
V gene: TRBV12-3/TRBV12-4
D gene: .
J gene: TRBJ2-7
CDR3 protein: CASSFRERSYEQYF
CDR3 DNA: TGTGCCAGCAGCTTCAGGGAGCGGTCCTACGAGCAGTACTTC

CDR3 length: 14
clone size: .
V gene: TRBV19
D gene: .
J gene: TRBJ1-1
CDR3 protein: CASSIPAGGTEAFF
CDR3 DNA: TGTGCCAGTAGTATCCCCGCCGGGGGCACTGAAGCTTTCTTT